This T cell receptor beta chain was sequenced for a study of blood T cell repertoires in COVID-19. In the study overall: Italy, Spain and the United States were the sources of the convalescent and acute COVID-19 samples.

Assay used: immunoSEQ multiplex PCR; TCRdb lists only in-frame clones, some missing. Of roughly 100,000 clones in the sample, approximately 80% are singletons; the top ten hold over 10%. Germline lookup yields CDR1 LNHDA and CDR2 SQIVND (reference sequence). Deletions cut 5 bases from V and 4 bases from J, with 17 bases between. The CDR3 loop spans 15 amino acids. The source material was peripheral blood. The genes are TRBV19 and TRBJ1-1; D gene ambiguous. This TCR derives from a human donor in a cohort sampled during active or convalescent COVID-19. CDR3 region: CASSLRSSRLTEAFF. CDR3 DNA: TGTGCCAGTAGTCTTAGATCCAGCAGGCTCACTGAAGCTTTCTTT. The entire variable domain, with the rest obtained from reference TRBV19 and TRBJ1-1, is as follows: DGGITQSPKYLFRKEGQNVTLSCEQNLNHDAMYWYRQDPGQGLRLIYYSQIVNDFQKGDIAEGYSVSREKKESFPLTVTSAQKNPTAFYLCASSLRSSRLTEAFFGQGTRLTVV.